Listed here are 21 T cell receptor beta chains from one sample, sequenced in a study of vaccination effects on CD4 cells after COVID-19. ViraFEST expansion of antigen-specific CD4+ T cells with viral peptide pools preceded sequencing. Subsequent to a culture period of nine to ten days, CD4+ T cells were isolated. Measured with immunoSEQ multiplex PCR; TCRdb has only the in-frame clones, and not every one. The table has around 83,000 clones, approximately 81% seen once. These TCRs' antigens remain unknown. Sequences were derived from CD4+ T cells from PBMCs cultured with HCoV-229E spike peptides, sampled before COVID-19 vaccination. These receptors all come from a human donor who received a COVID-19 vaccine.

V and J are TRBV5-4 and TRBJ2-3, with 7 bases matching TRBD2. Germline lookup yields CDR1 SGHNT and CDR2 YYREEE (reference sequence). Unmatched junction bases numbered 8, after V lost 0 bases and J lost 4 bases. The CDR3 runs 16 residues. CDR3 residues: CASSLEGGLGADTQYF. For the CDR3, the DNA is TGTGCCAGCAGCTTGGAGGGTGGACTAGGGGCAGATACGCAGTATTTT. Filled out from reference TRBV5-4 and TRBJ2-3, the complete variable domain reads ETGVTQSPTHLIKTRGQQVTLRCSSQSGHNTVSWYQQALGQGPQFIFQYYREEENGRGNFPPRFSGLQFPNYSSELNVNALELDDSALYLCASSLEGGLGADTQYFGPGTRLTVL.

CDR3 nucleotides: TGTGCCAGCAGGCCGCGGACAGGGGGGACAGATACGCAGTATTTT. As protein: CASRPRTGGTDTQYF. This chain uses TRBV6-5 with TRBJ2-3, with 10 nucleotides matching TRBD1. In germline, CDR1 is MNHEY, CDR2 SVGAGI. The V and J ends lost 6 bases and 3 bases, in that order; junction bases with no gene match: 6. This CDR3 is 15 amino acids long.

This chain uses TRBV18 with TRBJ2-5; D call uncertain. Trimming stripped 0 bases from V and 5 bases from J, with 7 bases between. CDR1 is KGHSH, CDR2 LQKENI, per germline. The CDR3 is made up of 13 amino acids. CDR3: CASSPPLGETQYF. The DNA for the CDR3 is TGTGCCAGCTCACCACCGCTTGGGGAGACCCAGTACTTC. The variable domain in full, completed from reference TRBV18 and TRBJ2-5, reads NAGVMQNPRHLVRRRGQEARLRCSPMKGHSHVYWYRQLPEEGLKFMVYLQKENIIDESGMPKERFSAEFPKEGPSILRIQQVVRGDSAAYFCASSPPLGETQYFGPGTRLLVL.

The chain couples TRBV4-1 to TRBJ2-5, with a possible D match to TRBD1 (6 bases). The germline gives CDR1 MGHRA, CDR2 YSYEKL. This CDR3 spans 17 amino acids. V lost 1 base and J 7 bases, leaving 22 bases between the germline ends. The CDR3: CASSQGRSRNRAPTQYF. The CDR3, as DNA: TGCGCCAGCAGCCAAGGACGCTCCCGCAACAGGGCCCCGACCCAGTACTTC.

The genes are TRBV15 and TRBJ2-1; 8 positions match TRBD2. The CDR3 has 14 residues. Trimming took 10 bases from V and 4 from J; bases not matched to a gene: 9. CDR1 is LNHNV and CDR2 is YYDKDF in the germline V gene (reference sequence). CDR3 region: CAISDGTSYNEQFF. The DNA for the CDR3 is TGTGCCATCTCCGACGGGACTAGTTACAATGAGCAGTTCTTC.

This chain links TRBV29-1 with TRBJ1-1; no definite D call. CDR3 size: 13 residues. Trimming removed 3 bases at V and 2 bases at J, with 10 bases between. The germline V gene encodes CDR1 SQVTM and CDR2 ANQGSEA. CDR3 residues: CSVEETTNTEAFF. In DNA form, the CDR3 reads TGCAGCGTTGAGGAGACAACAAACACTGAAGCTTTCTTT.

The V gene is TRBV24-1, the J gene TRBJ1-2; D is unresolved. CDR3 length: 14 residues. Germline V CDR1 and CDR2: KGHDR, SFDVKD. With 2 bases removed from V and 8 bases from J, the gap between germline ends came to 14 bases. CDR3 nucleotide sequence: TGTGCCACCAGTGATTGGCCCCACAGTGGGGGCTACACCTTC. Amino acid sequence: CATSDWPHSGGYTF.

The V and J genes are TRBV4-1 and TRBJ1-4; 12 nucleotides line up with TRBD1. The CDR3 is 16 residues long. After removal of 3 bases from V and 5 bases from J, the junction contained 4 bases not matched to a gene. Germline CDR1 is MGHRA and CDR2 is YSYEKL. The CDR3 loop reads CASSQGQGAINEKLFF. CDR3 nucleotide sequence: TGCGCCAGCAGCCAGGGACAGGGGGCCATCAATGAAAAACTGTTTTTT.

The gene calls are TRBV19 and TRBJ1-1; D gene unclear. The CDR3 runs to 17 residues. V was clipped by 3 bases and J by 3 bases, with 20 bases between them. Germline V gene lookup returns CDR1 LNHDA and CDR2 SQIVND (reference sequence). The DNA of the CDR3 is TGTGCCAGTAGTATGCGGCCAGGTCAGGCTAGGGACACTGAAGCTTTCTTT. It yields the protein CASSMRPGQARDTEAFF.

This sequence joins TRBV3-1 (or the pseudogene TRBV3-2) and TRBJ2-5, with D perhaps TRBD2 (5 bases). CDR3 length: 15 residues. Germline V lookup: CDR1 LGHDT, CDR2 YNNKEL (reference sequence). Trimming removed 1 base at V and 5 bases at J, with 14 bases between. CDR3 protein: CASSQGGSGWETQYF. CDR3 DNA: TGTGCCAGCAGCCAAGGTGGCTCGGGGTGGGAGACCCAGTACTTC.

A word on this clone: Other DNA sequences within the sample encode an identical CDR3. J is TRBJ2-4 and V is TRBV28, with D uncertain. Trimming shortened V by 6 bases and J by 0 bases, and 9 bases separated the two germline ends. The CDR3 sequence is 14 residues long. Per germline, CDR1 MDHEN and CDR2 SYDVKM. The CDR3 reads CASSPGSAKNIQYF. The CDR3 DNA sequence: TGTGCCAGCAGCCCTGGGTCAGCCAAAAACATTCAGTACTTC.

This rearrangement joins TRBV5-1 to TRBJ2-1, with D perhaps TRBD1 (5 bases). The CDR3 totals 13 residues. CDR1 is SGHRS, CDR2 YFSETQ, per germline. The V end lost 0 bases, the J end lost 8 bases, and 9 bases lay between the germline ends. The CDR3 DNA reads as TGCGCCAGCAGCTTGGCCAGGGCGGATGAGCAGTTCTTC. It yields the protein CASSLARADEQFF.

Here the CDR3 reads CASSLTLPSGGPKAGHEQFF. CDR3 DNA sequence: TGTGCCAGCAGCTTAACTTTGCCTAGCGGGGGGCCGAAAGCGGGCCATGAGCAGTTCTTC. The rearrangement links TRBV7-3 to TRBJ2-1, with TRBD2 matching 11 bases. This CDR3 comprises 20 residues. V trimming: 0 bases; J trimming: 8 bases; junction bases outside the gene matches: 18. In germline, CDR1 is SGHTA, CDR2 FQGTGA.

This clone has more than one count but fewer than ten. J is TRBJ2-1 and V is TRBV5-5; D not certain. The germline V gene encodes CDR1 SGHKS and CDR2 YYEKEE (reference sequence). V lost 0 bases, J lost 0 bases, and 10 bases lay in between. CDR3 length: 16 residues. CDR3 protein: CASSLAGAGSYNEQFF. The CDR3 DNA reads TGTGCCAGCAGCTTGGCCGGAGCAGGCTCCTACAATGAGCAGTTCTTC.

This clone has a handful of counts. This chain links TRBV15 with TRBJ1-4, with TRBD1 as a possible D gene (6 bases). The germline V gene has CDR1 LNHNV and CDR2 YYDKDF (reference sequence). The V end lost 3 bases, the J end lost 7 bases, and 15 bases lay between the germline ends. The CDR3 covers 15 residues. CDR3 sequence: CATSSRGDRREKLFF. The CDR3 DNA reads TGTGCCACCAGCAGTAGGGGGGATCGTCGTGAAAAACTGTTTTTT.

The chain recombines TRBV7-3 with TRBJ1-1, with TRBD1 matching over 8 bases. The germline CDR1 and CDR2 sequences are SGHTA and FQGTGA. Germline trimming cut 5 bases from V and 4 bases from J; bases unmatched to any gene: 12. This CDR3 has 16 residues. The CDR3 loop reads CASSPGQGLGGTEAFF. The CDR3 nucleotides read TGTGCCAGCAGCCCCGGACAGGGACTGGGTGGCACTGAAGCTTTCTTT.

This clone was counted a single time. This chain links TRBV7-7 with TRBJ2-5; D is ambiguous. CDR3 length: 14 amino acids. Germline V lookup: CDR1 SSHAT, CDR2 FNYEAQ (reference sequence). V was clipped by 5 bases and J by 3 bases, with 13 bases between them. The CDR3 spells CASSLIGSEETQYF. DNA of the CDR3: TGTGCCAGCAGCCTAATCGGGTCTGAAGAGACCCAGTACTTC.

The rearrangement links TRBV6-5 to TRBJ2-6; a weak D match, TRBD1 (6 bases). CDR3 length: 14 residues. V was clipped by 6 bases and J by 2 bases, with 8 bases between them. Germline-derived CDR1 and CDR2 are MNHEY and SVGAGI. CDR3 DNA: TGTGCCAGCAGCCCAGGGGCTGGGGCCAACGTCCTGACTTTC. Translating it yields CASSPGAGANVLTF.

This clone has only a few counts. The chain uses TRBV6-5 and TRBJ2-7, with D tentatively TRBD1 (5 bases). The length of the CDR3 is 13 residues. CDR1 MNHEY and CDR2 SVGAGI come from the germline V gene. This chain's CDR3 is CASKGQGSSEQYV. DNA for the CDR3: TGTGCCAGCAAGGGGCAGGGATCCTCCGAGCAGTACGTC.

This chain uses TRBV5-1 with TRBJ2-3, with D possibly being TRBD2 (5 bases). The V end was cut by 7 bases, the J end by 1 base, with 13 bases between. CDR1 is SGHRS and CDR2 is YFSETQ in the germline V gene. The CDR3 has 14 residues. The CDR3 nucleotides are TGCGCCAGCGCCGTTACGCGGGGCACAGATACGCAGTATTTT. Its translation: CASAVTRGTDTQYF.

This clone showed up just a few times. This chain joins TRBV3-1 (or the pseudogene TRBV3-2) and TRBJ1-2, with 9 bases identical to TRBD1. This CDR3 has 15 amino acids. V was pared by 2 bases and J by 5 bases, with 6 bases of the junction left unmatched. Germline V lookup: CDR1 LGHDT, CDR2 YNNKEL (reference sequence). The DNA of the CDR3 is TGTGCCAGCAGCCAATACACCGGGACAGGGTATGGCTACACCTTC. This translates into CASSQYTGTGYGYTF.